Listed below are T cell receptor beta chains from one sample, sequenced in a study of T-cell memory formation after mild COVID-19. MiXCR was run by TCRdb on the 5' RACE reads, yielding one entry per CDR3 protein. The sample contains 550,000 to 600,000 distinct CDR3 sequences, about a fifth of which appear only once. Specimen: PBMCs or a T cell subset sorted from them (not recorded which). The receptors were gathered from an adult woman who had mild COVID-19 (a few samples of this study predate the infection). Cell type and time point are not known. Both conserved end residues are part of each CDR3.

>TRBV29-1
CSAGQNPYEQYF
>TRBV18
CASSPGGTGTYEQYF
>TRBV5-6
CASSSDRGGIQYF
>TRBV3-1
CASSQDLNSQYF
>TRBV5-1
CASSDGAGGYTF
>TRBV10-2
CASSETTYEQYF
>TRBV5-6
CASSFLQGDFYGYTF
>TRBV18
CASSPVDRGTYEQYF
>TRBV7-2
CASSDATAGVIHADTQYF
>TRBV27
CASSLLVPTNQPQHF
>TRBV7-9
CASSLDLTYNEQFF
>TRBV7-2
CASSAGETQYF
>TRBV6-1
CASSRREPFHYEQYF
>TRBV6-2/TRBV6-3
CASKNLRTSGLNEQFF
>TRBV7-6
CASSLEWTGGETQYF
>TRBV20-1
CSARARWEGEQYF
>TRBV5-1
CASNIGWGNLYNEQFF
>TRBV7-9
CASIPTQPWGTEAFF
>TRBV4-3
CASSPVSGRGYNEQFF
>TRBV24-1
CATSDRDYEQYF
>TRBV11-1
CASSRPDRGRSPLHF
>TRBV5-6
CASSFSVVFGGQETQYF
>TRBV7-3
CASSGLAGATDTQYF
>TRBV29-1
CSARDGGNEQYF
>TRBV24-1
CATSDRLDNEQFF
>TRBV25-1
CASSSSTSARAYEQYF
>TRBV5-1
CASSEGTSADTGELFF
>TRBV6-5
CASSYSRDRGPATYNEQFF
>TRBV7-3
CASSLYTGNTIYF
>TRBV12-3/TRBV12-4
CASSLALTGLDQPQHF
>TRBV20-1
CSARTGANTGELFF